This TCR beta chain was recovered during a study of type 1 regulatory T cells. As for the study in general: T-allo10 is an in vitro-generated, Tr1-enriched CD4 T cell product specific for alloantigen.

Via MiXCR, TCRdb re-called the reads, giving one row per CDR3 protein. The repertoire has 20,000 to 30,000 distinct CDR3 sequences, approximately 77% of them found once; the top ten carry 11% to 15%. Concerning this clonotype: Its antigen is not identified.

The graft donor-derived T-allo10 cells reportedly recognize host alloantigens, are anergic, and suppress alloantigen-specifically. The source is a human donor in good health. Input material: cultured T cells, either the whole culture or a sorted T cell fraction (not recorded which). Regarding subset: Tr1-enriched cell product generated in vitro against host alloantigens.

CDR3 DNA sequence: TGTGCCATCAGGAATGCTGGGACTGGGACTGAAGCTTTCTTT. Protein: CAIRNAGTGTEAFF. The chain combines TRBV10-3 with TRBJ1-1; weak D call: TRBD1 (5 bases). Germline V lookup: CDR1 ENHRY, CDR2 SYGVKD. This CDR3 contains 14 residues. Trimming pared 6 bases from V and 5 bases from J, leaving 16 bases between.